Here is one T cell receptor (beta chain) with its context. This sample was taken from a study of blood T cell repertoires in COVID-19. Overall study: COVID-19 samples, acute and convalescent, were from the United States, Italy and Spain.

Germline V gene sequence: CDR1 LNHNV, CDR2 YYDKDF (reference sequence). The CDR3 extends over 15 amino acids. Trimming removed 2 bases at V and 5 bases at J, with 13 bases between. Per the original data handling: From reference gene primer amplification, estimates of nucleated cell counts were derived. TCRdb's copy holds only in-frame clones and misses some; the assay was immunoSEQ multiplex PCR. V and J calls and clone size are as listed in that table; D and trimming were resolved from the DNA. The profile covers approximately 100,000 clones, with about 89% appearing a single time and about 3.5% taken by the ten largest.

The sample was peripheral blood. The chain uses TRBV15 and TRBJ1-5, with D uncertain. The TCR originated in an older woman with acute or convalescent COVID-19. The CDR3: CATSRRGGVHQPQHF. The DNA of the CDR3 is TGTGCCACCAGCAGACGAGGAGGCGTCCATCAGCCCCAGCATTTT.